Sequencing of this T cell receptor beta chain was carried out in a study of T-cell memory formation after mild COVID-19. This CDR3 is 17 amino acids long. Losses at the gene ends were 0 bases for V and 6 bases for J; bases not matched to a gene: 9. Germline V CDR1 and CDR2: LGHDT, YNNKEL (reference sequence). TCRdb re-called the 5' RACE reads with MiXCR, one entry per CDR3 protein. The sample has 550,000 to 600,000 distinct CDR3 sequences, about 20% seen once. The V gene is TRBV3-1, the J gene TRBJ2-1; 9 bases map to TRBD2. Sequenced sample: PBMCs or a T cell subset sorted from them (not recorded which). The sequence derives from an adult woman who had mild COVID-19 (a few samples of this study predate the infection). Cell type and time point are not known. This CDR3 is CASSQELAGPTLNEQFF. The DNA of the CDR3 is TGTGCCAGCAGCCAAGAGCTAGCGGGACCTACCCTCAATGAGCAGTTCTTC.